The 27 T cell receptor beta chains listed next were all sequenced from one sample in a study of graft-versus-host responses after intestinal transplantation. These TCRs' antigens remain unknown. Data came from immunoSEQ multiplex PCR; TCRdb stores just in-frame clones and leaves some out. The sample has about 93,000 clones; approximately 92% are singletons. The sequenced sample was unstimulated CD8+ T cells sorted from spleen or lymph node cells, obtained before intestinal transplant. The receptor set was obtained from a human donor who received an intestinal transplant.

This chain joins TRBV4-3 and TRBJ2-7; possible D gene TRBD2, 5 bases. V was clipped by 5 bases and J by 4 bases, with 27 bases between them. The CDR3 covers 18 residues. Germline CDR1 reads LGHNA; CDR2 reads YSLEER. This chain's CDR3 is CASSSLWVWGYEGYEQYF. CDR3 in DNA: TGCGCCAGCAGCTCTTTGTGGGTTTGGGGTTACGAGGGTTACGAGCAGTACTTC.

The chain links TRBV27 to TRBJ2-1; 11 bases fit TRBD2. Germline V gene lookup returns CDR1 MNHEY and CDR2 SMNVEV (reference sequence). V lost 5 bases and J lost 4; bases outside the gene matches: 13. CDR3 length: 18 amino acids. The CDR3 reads CASSPRVRIAGGYNEQFF. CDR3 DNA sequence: TGTGCCAGCAGTCCTAGGGTCCGTATAGCGGGAGGGTACAATGAGCAGTTCTTC.

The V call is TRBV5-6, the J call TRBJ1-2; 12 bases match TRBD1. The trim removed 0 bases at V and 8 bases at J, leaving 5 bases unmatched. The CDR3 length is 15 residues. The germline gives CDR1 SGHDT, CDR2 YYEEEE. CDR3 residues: CASSLVGTGGRGYTF. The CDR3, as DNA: TGTGCCAGCAGCTTGGTTGGGACAGGGGGCCGGGGCTACACCTTC.

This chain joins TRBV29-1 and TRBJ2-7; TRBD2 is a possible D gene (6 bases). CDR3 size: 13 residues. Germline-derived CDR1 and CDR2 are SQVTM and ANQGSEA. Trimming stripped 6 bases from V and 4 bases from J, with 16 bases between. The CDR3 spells CSVLRGGEYEQYF. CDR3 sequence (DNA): TGCAGCGTCCTTAGAGGAGGGGAGTACGAGCAGTACTTC.

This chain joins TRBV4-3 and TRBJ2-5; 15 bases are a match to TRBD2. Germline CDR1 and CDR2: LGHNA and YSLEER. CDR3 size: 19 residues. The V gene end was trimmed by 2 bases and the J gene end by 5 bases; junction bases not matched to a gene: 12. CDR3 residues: CASSQMTGTSGGFGETQYF. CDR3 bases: TGCGCCAGCAGCCAAATGACCGGGACTAGCGGGGGGTTCGGGGAGACCCAGTACTTC.

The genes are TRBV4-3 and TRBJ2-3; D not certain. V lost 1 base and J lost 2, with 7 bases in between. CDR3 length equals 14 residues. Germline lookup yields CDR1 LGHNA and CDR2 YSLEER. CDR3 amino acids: CASSQGGYTDTQYF. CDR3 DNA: TGCGCCAGCAGCCAAGGCGGCTACACAGATACGCAGTATTTT.

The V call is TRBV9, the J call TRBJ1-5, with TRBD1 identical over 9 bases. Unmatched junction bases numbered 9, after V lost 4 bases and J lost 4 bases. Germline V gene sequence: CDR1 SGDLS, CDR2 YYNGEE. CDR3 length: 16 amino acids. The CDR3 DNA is TGTGCCAGCAGCACACACAGGGGGCGACGAAATCAGCCCCAGCATTTT. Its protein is CASSTHRGRRNQPQHF.

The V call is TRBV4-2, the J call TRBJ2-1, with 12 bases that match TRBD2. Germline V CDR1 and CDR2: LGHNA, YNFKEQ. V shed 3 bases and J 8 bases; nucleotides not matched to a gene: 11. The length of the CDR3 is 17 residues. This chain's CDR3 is CASSHPPSGGAGDEQFF. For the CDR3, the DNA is TGTGCCAGCAGCCACCCACCTAGCGGGGGGGCTGGGGATGAGCAGTTCTTC.

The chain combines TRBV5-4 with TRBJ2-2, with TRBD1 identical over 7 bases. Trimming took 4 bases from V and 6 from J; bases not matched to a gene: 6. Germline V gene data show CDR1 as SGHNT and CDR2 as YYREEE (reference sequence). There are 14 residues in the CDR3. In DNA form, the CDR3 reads TGTGCCAGCAGCGAGACAGGGCAAGCCGGGGAGCTGTTTTTT. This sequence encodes CASSETGQAGELFF.

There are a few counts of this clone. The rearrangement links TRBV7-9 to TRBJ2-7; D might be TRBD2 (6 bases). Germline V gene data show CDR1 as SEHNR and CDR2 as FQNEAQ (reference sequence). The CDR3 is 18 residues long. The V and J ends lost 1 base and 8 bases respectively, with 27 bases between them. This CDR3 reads CASSLDMISGRDNSKQYF. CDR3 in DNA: TGTGCCAGCAGCTTAGATATGATTTCCGGGCGGGATAATTCCAAGCAGTACTTC.

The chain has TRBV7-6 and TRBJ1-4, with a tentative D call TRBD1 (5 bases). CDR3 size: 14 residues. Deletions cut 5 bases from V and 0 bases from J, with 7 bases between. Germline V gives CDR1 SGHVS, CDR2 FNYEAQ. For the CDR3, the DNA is TGTGCCAGCAGCCCGACAGCAACTAATGAAAAACTGTTTTTT. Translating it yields CASSPTATNEKLFF. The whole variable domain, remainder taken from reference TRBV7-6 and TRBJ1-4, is GAGVSQSPRYKVTKRGQDVALRCDPISGHVSLYWYRQALGQGPEFLTYFNYEAQQDKSGLPNDRFSAERPEGSISTLTIQRTEQRDSAMYRCASSPTATNEKLFFGSGTQLSVL.

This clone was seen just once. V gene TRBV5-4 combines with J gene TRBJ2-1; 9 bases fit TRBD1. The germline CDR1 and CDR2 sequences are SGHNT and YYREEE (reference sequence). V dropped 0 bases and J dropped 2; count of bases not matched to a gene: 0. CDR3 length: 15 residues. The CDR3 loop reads CASSLDRGPYNEQFF. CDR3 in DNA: TGTGCCAGCAGCTTGGACAGGGGGCCCTACAATGAGCAGTTCTTC.

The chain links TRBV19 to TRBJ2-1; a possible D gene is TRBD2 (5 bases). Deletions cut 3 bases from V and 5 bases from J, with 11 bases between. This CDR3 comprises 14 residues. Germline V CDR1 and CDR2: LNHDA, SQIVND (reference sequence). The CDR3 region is CASSIWELNNEQFF. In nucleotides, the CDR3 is TGTGCCAGTAGTATTTGGGAGTTAAACAATGAGCAGTTCTTC. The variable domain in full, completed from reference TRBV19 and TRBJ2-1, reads DGGITQSPKYLFRKEGQNVTLSCEQNLNHDAMYWYRQDPGQGLRLIYYSQIVNDFQKGDIAEGYSVSREKKESFPLTVTSAQKNPTAFYLCASSIWELNNEQFFGPGTRLTVL.

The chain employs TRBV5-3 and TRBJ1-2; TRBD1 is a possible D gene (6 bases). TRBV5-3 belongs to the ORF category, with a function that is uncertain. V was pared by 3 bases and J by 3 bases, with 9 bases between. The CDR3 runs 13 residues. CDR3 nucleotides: TGTGCCAGAAGCTCCGGACAGTACTATGGCTACACCTTC. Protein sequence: CARSSGQYYGYTF.

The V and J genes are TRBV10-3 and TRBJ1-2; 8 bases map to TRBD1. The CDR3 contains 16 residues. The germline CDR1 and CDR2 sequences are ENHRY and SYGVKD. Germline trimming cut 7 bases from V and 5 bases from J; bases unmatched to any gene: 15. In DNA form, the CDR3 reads TGTGCCATCACCAAGGACAGGGTGGCTACCTCTTATGGCTACACCTTC. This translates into CAITKDRVATSYGYTF.

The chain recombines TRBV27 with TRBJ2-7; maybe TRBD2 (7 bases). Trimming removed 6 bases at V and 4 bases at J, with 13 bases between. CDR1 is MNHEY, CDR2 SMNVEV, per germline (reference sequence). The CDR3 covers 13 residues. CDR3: CASSPGGSYEQYF. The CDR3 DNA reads TGTGCCAGCAGCCCGGGGGGCAGTTACGAGCAGTACTTC.

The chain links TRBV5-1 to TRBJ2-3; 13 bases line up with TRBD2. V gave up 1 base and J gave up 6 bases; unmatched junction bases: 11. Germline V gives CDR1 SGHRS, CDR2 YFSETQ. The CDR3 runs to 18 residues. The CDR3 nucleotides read TGCGCCAGCAGCTTGCTCTTCGTGACTAGCGGGAGGTCCGATACGCAGTATTTT. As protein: CASSLLFVTSGRSDTQYF.

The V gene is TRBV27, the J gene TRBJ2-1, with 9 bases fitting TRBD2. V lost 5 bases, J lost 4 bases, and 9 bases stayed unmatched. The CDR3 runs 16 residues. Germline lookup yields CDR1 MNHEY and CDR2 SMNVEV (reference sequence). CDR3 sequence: CASSIHIAGVYNEQFF. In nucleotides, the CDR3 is TGTGCCAGCAGTATCCACATAGCGGGAGTTTACAATGAGCAGTTCTTC.

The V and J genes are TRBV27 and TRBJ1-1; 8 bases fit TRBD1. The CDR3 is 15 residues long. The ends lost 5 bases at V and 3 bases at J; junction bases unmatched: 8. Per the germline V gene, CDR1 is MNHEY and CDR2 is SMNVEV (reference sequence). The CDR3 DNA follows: TGTGCCAGCAGTCTCGACCCGGGACAGGACACTGAAGCTTTCTTT. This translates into CASSLDPGQDTEAFF.

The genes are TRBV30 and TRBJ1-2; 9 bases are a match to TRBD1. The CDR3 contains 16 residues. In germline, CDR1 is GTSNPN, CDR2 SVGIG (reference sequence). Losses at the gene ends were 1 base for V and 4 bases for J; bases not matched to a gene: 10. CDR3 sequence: CAWSDPPGTGSYGYTF. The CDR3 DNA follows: TGTGCCTGGAGTGACCCCCCAGGGACAGGGAGCTATGGCTACACCTTC.

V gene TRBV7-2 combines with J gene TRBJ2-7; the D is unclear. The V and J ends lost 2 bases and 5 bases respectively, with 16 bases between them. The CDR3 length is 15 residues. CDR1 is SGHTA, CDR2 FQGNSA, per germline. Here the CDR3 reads CASSLISRVANEQYF. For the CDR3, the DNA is TGTGCCAGCAGCTTAATCAGCAGAGTAGCAAACGAGCAGTACTTC.

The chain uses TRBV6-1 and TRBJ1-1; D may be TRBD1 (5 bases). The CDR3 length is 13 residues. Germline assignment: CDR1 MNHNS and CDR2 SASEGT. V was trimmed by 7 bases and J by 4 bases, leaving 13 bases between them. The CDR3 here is CASILWGVTEAFF. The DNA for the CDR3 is TGTGCCAGCATTCTTTGGGGGGTCACTGAAGCTTTCTTT.

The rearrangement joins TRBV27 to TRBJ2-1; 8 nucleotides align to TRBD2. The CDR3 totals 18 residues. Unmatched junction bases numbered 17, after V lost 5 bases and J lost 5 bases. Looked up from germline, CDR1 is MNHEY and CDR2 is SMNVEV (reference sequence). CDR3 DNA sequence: TGTGCCAGCAGTCTAGGGAGCGGGAGATTTGCAGGTAACAATGAGCAGTTCTTC. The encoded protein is CASSLGSGRFAGNNEQFF.

The CDR3 here is CASTGDRMSSYEQYF. Here the CDR3 DNA reads TGTGCCAGCACCGGGGACAGGATGAGCTCCTACGAGCAGTACTTC. This chain joins TRBV28 and TRBJ2-7; 8 positions match TRBD1. Trimming removed 7 bases from V and 0 bases from J; junction bases left unmatched: 8. CDR3 size: 15 residues. Germline assignment: CDR1 MDHEN and CDR2 SYDVKM.

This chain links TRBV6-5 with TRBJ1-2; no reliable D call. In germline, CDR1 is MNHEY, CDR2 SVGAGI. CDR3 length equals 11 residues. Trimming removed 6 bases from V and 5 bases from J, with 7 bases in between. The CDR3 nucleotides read TGTGCCAGCAGAGCTCCATATGGCTACACCTTC. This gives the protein CASRAPYGYTF.

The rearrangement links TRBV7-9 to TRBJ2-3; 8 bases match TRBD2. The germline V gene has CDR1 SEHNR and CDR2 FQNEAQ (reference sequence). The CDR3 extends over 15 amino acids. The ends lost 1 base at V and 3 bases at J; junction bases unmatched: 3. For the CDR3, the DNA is TGTGCCAGCAGCTTAGTCACTAGCGGTACAGATACGCAGTATTTT. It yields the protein CASSLVTSGTDTQYF.

The CDR3 here is CASSPGGTSVETQYF. CDR3 DNA: TGTGCCAGCAGCCCAGGAGGGACCTCTGTAGAGACCCAGTACTTC. The rearrangement links TRBV9 to TRBJ2-5, with D perhaps matching TRBD2 (6 bases). The germline V and J ends were trimmed by 4 bases and 4 bases, with 17 bases remaining between them. There are 15 residues in the CDR3. In germline, CDR1 is SGDLS, CDR2 YYNGEE.